Below are 26 T cell receptor beta chains sequenced from a single sample in a study of blood T cell repertoires in COVID-19. Measured with immunoSEQ multiplex PCR; TCRdb has only the in-frame clones, and not every one. The table includes fewer than 350,000 clones, 85% detected once. Sequences were obtained from PBMCs or T cells enriched from blood (not recorded which). The receptors come from a woman aged 25 to 45 who had been exposed to COVID-19.

The chain is built from TRBV5-4 and TRBJ2-7; 8 bases line up with TRBD2. Germline V gives CDR1 SGHNT, CDR2 YYREEE (reference sequence). This CDR3 is 14 amino acids long. The J segment lost 3 bases and the V segment lost 5 bases, leaving 7 bases of the junction unmatched. CDR3 sequence reads: CASRASGGRYEQYF. In DNA form, the CDR3 reads TGTGCCAGCAGAGCCAGCGGGGGTCGCTACGAGCAGTACTTC.

The chain combines TRBV3-1 (or the pseudogene TRBV3-2) with TRBJ1-1; the D gene is possibly TRBD1 (5 bases). The CDR3 has 14 amino acids. Per the germline V gene, CDR1 is LGHDT and CDR2 is YNNKEL (reference sequence). The V end lost 2 bases, the J end lost 4 bases, and 11 bases lay between the germline ends. Written as DNA, the CDR3 is TGTGCCAGCAGCCAATATGGGAGGGGCACTGAAGCTTTCTTT. Translating it yields CASSQYGRGTEAFF.

This chain joins TRBV12-3 or TRBV12-4 and TRBJ1-3; 7 nucleotides match TRBD1. This CDR3 is built from 13 residues. V lost 8 bases to trimming and J lost 13 bases; unmatched junction nucleotides: 14. CDR3 protein: CASGYRGVEGIYF. CDR3 coding DNA: TGTGCCAGCGGATACAGGGGAGTGGAGGGAATATATTTT.

The chain is built from TRBV10-2 and TRBJ2-5; no reliable D call. The CDR3 runs to 15 residues. With 7 bases removed from V and 1 base from J, the gap between germline ends came to 16 bases. Germline CDR1 and CDR2: WSHSY and SAAADI. In DNA form, the CDR3 reads TGCGCCAGCAAATTCACCGGCGGCAGCCAAGAGACCCAGTACTTC. It translates to CASKFTGGSQETQYF.

The chain combines TRBV2 with TRBJ2-5, with 9 bases that match TRBD2. Trimming removed 6 bases from V and 3 bases from J; junction bases left unmatched: 11. Germline CDR1 is SNHLY and CDR2 is FYNNEI. This CDR3 comprises 16 residues. The CDR3 sequence: CASRVRLAVQEETQYF. CDR3 sequence (DNA): TGTGCCAGCAGGGTAAGACTAGCGGTCCAGGAAGAGACCCAGTACTTC.

The CDR3 sequence: CASSIQGEGTYEQYF. In nucleotides, the CDR3 is TGTGCCAGCAGCATACAGGGGGAAGGAACCTACGAGCAGTACTTC. The chain is built from TRBV7-2 and TRBJ2-7, with TRBD1 matching 8 bases. The junction had 8 bases not matched to a gene; V was cut back by 5 bases and J by 2 bases. This CDR3 region has 15 residues. Germline assignment: CDR1 SGHTA and CDR2 FQGNSA.

This clone was picked up a small number of times. The chain links TRBV10-3 to TRBJ1-4; 11 bases line up with TRBD1. V lost 4 bases and J lost 3; bases outside the gene matches: 4. Germline values: CDR1 ENHRY, CDR2 SYGVKD. CDR3 length equals 16 residues. CDR3 DNA sequence: TGTGCCATCAGTGGGACAGGGGGCCTATCTAATGAAAAACTGTTTTTT. Translation: CAISGTGGLSNEKLFF.

This sequence joins TRBV12-3 or TRBV12-4 and TRBJ1-6; D gene uncertain. Trimming stripped 5 bases from V and 8 bases from J, with 7 bases between. This CDR3 has 12 residues. CDR3 DNA sequence: TGTGCCAGCAGTCTCCCGTATTCACCCCTCCACTTT. This gives the protein CASSLPYSPLHF.

This chain links TRBV2 with TRBJ2-4; TRBD2 aligns across 10 bases. CDR3 length: 19 amino acids. Germline loops: CDR1 SNHLY, CDR2 FYNNEI. With V trimmed by 6 bases and J by 0 bases, 14 bases remained unmatched. The CDR3 DNA is TGTGCCAGCAGAGCCTCGATCTCCGGGACTAGCGTAGCCAAAAACATTCAGTACTTC. Translated: CASRASISGTSVAKNIQYF.

CDR3 protein: CASSTTNRAYGYTF. The CDR3 DNA is TGTGCCAGCAGCACCACAAACAGGGCGTATGGCTACACCTTC. The rearrangement joins TRBV3-1 (or the pseudogene TRBV3-2) to TRBJ1-2; D might be TRBD1 (6 bases). The CDR3 sequence is 14 residues long. V gave up 5 bases and J gave up 5 bases, with 15 bases separating them. Germline V CDR1 and CDR2: LGHDT, YNNKEL (reference sequence).

This clone was detected only a few times. This rearrangement joins TRBV24-1 to TRBJ2-1; 8 nucleotides agree with TRBD2. The junction had 10 bases not matched to a gene; V was cut back by 9 bases and J by 4 bases. CDR1 and CDR2 (germline): KGHDR, SFDVKD. This CDR3 region has 15 residues. Here the CDR3 reads CATRGASGLYNEQFF. The CDR3 DNA sequence: TGTGCCACCCGTGGGGCTAGCGGGTTGTACAATGAGCAGTTCTTC.

The gene calls are TRBV6-5 and TRBJ2-1; 7 positions match TRBD1. CDR3 length equals 13 residues. The ends lost 4 bases at V and 5 bases at J; junction bases unmatched: 2. Germline V gene data show CDR1 as MNHEY and CDR2 as SVGAGI. CDR3 in amino acids: CASSWDRNNEQFF. For the CDR3, the DNA is TGTGCCAGCAGTTGGGACAGAAACAATGAGCAGTTCTTC.

This clone has only a few counts. The chain employs TRBV30 and TRBJ1-6, with 9 positions matching TRBD1. The CDR3 is made up of 16 amino acids. The germline gives CDR1 GTSNPN, CDR2 SVGIG (reference sequence). Losses at the gene ends were 0 bases for V and 6 bases for J; bases not matched to a gene: 6. The CDR3 sequence: CAWSVARTGVNSPLHF. DNA of the CDR3: TGTGCCTGGAGTGTCGCCCGGACAGGGGTTAATTCACCCCTCCACTTT.

The table lists this clone with a count of one. This chain links TRBV27 with TRBJ1-1; TRBD1 agrees at 10 bases. This CDR3 has 17 amino acids. CDR1 is MNHEY and CDR2 is SMNVEV in the germline V gene (reference sequence). Losses at the gene ends were 1 base for V and 3 bases for J; bases not matched to a gene: 8. The CDR3 coding sequence is TGTGCCAGCAGTTTATACGTGACAGGGGGCGCGGACACTGAAGCTTTCTTT. This encodes CASSLYVTGGADTEAFF.

The CDR3: CASSYRVPRANYGYTF. The CDR3 coding sequence is TGTGCCAGCAGTTACCGAGTTCCTCGGGCTAACTATGGCTACACCTTC. This chain links TRBV6-6 with TRBJ1-2; D not resolved. The V and J ends lost 2 bases and 0 bases respectively, with 13 bases between them. The CDR3 consists of 16 residues. The germline gives CDR1 MNHNY, CDR2 SVGAGI (reference sequence).

V is TRBV5-6 and J is TRBJ2-7, with TRBD1 identical over 7 bases. J was trimmed by 13 bases and V by 4 bases; bases with no gene match: 11. Germline CDR1 SGHDT, CDR2 YYEEEE. This CDR3 contains 12 residues. CDR3 region: CASSRDSLVIYF. CDR3 DNA: TGTGCCAGCAGCCGGGACAGCCTGGTCATCTACTTC.

J is TRBJ2-7 and V is TRBV6-5, with D perhaps matching TRBD1 (5 bases). Germline V gene lookup returns CDR1 MNHEY and CDR2 SVGAGI. The V and J ends lost 0 bases and 3 bases respectively, with 12 bases between them. The CDR3 runs to 15 residues. The CDR3 loop is CASSYSSGQVYEQYF. The CDR3 nucleotides are TGTGCCAGCAGTTACTCTTCAGGGCAGGTCTACGAGCAGTACTTC.

V and J are TRBV15 and TRBJ2-2; 9 bases are a match to TRBD1. V dropped 3 bases and J dropped 4; count of bases not matched to a gene: 6. The CDR3 runs 16 residues. The germline gives CDR1 LNHNV, CDR2 YYDKDF (reference sequence). Here the CDR3 DNA reads TGTGCCACCAGCAGGAGGGGACAGGGCCCCACCGGGGAGCTGTTTTTT. This codes for CATSRRGQGPTGELFF. The full variable domain, rest sourced from reference TRBV15 and TRBJ2-2, is DAMVIQNPRYQVTQFGKPVTLSCSQTLNHNVMYWYQQKSSQAPKLLFHYYDKDFNNEADTPDNFQSRRPNTSFCFLDIRSPGLGDTAMYLCATSRRGQGPTGELFFGEGSRLTVL.

The rearrangement links TRBV28 to TRBJ1-5; D might be TRBD1 (6 bases). Germline V gene data show CDR1 as MDHEN and CDR2 as SYDVKM. V was shortened by 3 bases and J by 6 bases, with 15 bases between the two germline ends. The CDR3 spans 15 residues. This CDR3 reads CASSLGGRTGQPQHF. CDR3 bases: TGTGCCAGCAGTTTGGGGGGGCGAACGGGTCAGCCCCAGCATTTT.

The CDR3 is CASHSGLYQPQHF. Here the CDR3 DNA reads TGTGCCAGTCATTCAGGGCTTTATCAGCCCCAGCATTTT. J is TRBJ1-5 and V is TRBV19; perhaps TRBD1 as D (5 bases). This CDR3 comprises 13 residues. Germline assignment: CDR1 LNHDA and CDR2 SQIVND (reference sequence). The V end lost 8 bases, the J end lost 5 bases, and 13 bases lay between the germline ends.

The gene calls are TRBV15 and TRBJ1-1; TRBD1 matches at 9 bases. V was pared by 3 bases and J by 3 bases, with 8 bases of the junction left unmatched. In germline, CDR1 is LNHNV, CDR2 YYDKDF (reference sequence). The CDR3 has 16 amino acids. CDR3 sequence: CATSREDRGLDTEAFF. The CDR3 DNA follows: TGTGCCACCAGCAGGGAGGACAGGGGTTTGGACACTGAAGCTTTCTTT.

CDR3 sequence (DNA): TGTGCCAGCAGTAGGATGGGTGTGGCGGGGAATTCACCCCTCCACTTT. Its protein product is CASSRMGVAGNSPLHF. This rearrangement joins TRBV28 to TRBJ1-6; D remains ambiguous. CDR3 length equals 16 residues. V lost 5 bases and J 7 bases, leaving 18 bases between the germline ends. Germline-derived CDR1 and CDR2 are MDHEN and SYDVKM.

V is TRBV6-5 and J is TRBJ2-2, with D uncertain. The length of the CDR3 is 12 residues. Germline CDR1 reads MNHEY; CDR2 reads SVGAGI. Trimming left V 7 bases short and J 4 bases short, with 7 bases between. As DNA, the CDR3 is TGTGCCAGCAAAATTATCACCGGGGAGCTGTTTTTT. Its translation is CASKIITGELFF.

This chain links TRBV28 with TRBJ1-2; tentative D call: TRBD1 (5 bases). CDR3 length: 13 residues. V dropped 5 bases and J dropped 7 bases, with 14 bases sitting between them. CDR1 and CDR2 (germline): MDHEN, SYDVKM. CDR3 nucleotides: TGTGCCAGCAGTAGGACGGGGGAGGGTGGCTACACCTTC. Residues: CASSRTGEGGYTF.

This clone has a handful of counts. Distinct nucleotide sequences in the sample also encode this CDR3. The chain has TRBV30 and TRBJ1-4; D uncertain. CDR3 length: 12 residues. Trimming shortened V by 3 bases and J by 8 bases, and 10 bases separated the two germline ends. Germline lookup yields CDR1 GTSNPN and CDR2 SVGIG (reference sequence). This CDR3 is CAWSALKEKLFF. CDR3 nucleotide sequence: TGTGCCTGGAGCGCACTAAAGGAAAAACTGTTTTTT.

This chain links TRBV6-2 or TRBV6-3 with TRBJ2-5; 9 bases agree with TRBD2. CDR3 length: 19 amino acids. Germline V gene sequence: CDR1 MNHEY, CDR2 SVGEGT. V was clipped by 6 bases and J by 1 base; unmatched bases: 18. The CDR3 is CASSITPSGTAALQETQYF. The CDR3 DNA follows: TGTGCCAGCAGCATAACCCCTAGCGGGACAGCGGCACTCCAAGAGACCCAGTACTTC.